The 21 T cell receptor beta chains in this list originate from one sample, sequenced in a study of blood T cell repertoires in COVID-19. Produced via immunoSEQ multiplex PCR; TCRdb's table is partial and in-frame only. The sample shows more than 200,000 clones, about 88% of them seen only once. Sequencing was performed on peripheral blood. These receptors all come from a man aged 65-85 years with acute or convalescent COVID-19.

This clone came up a few times. Other DNA sequences within the sample encode an identical CDR3. The chain links TRBV14 to TRBJ2-7; D is uncertain. Germline assignment: CDR1 SGHDN and CDR2 FVKESK. V lost 4 bases and J lost 1, with 5 bases in between. CDR3 length: 12 residues. The CDR3 reads CASSPQSYEQYF. The CDR3 DNA is TGTGCCAGCAGCCCACAGTCCTACGAGCAGTACTTC.

The count of this clone is one. The chain employs TRBV28 and TRBJ2-7; D unresolved. CDR1 and CDR2 (germline): MDHEN, SYDVKM. The CDR3 sequence is 12 residues long. The V end lost 3 bases, the J end lost 4 bases, and 7 bases lay between the germline ends. CDR3 DNA: TGTGCCAGCAGTTTGCTCGGTTACGAGCAGTACTTC. It is translated as CASSLLGYEQYF.

The chain is built from TRBV7-9 and TRBJ2-7; tentatively, D is TRBD2 (6 bases). The germline V and J ends were trimmed by 1 base and 6 bases, with 22 bases remaining between them. The CDR3 covers 17 residues. From germline, CDR1 is SEHNR and CDR2 FQNEAQ (reference sequence). DNA of the CDR3: TGTGCCAGCAGCTTAGAACATCGGGCGGGGCGGGCCGGCGAGCAGTACTTC. Amino acids: CASSLEHRAGRAGEQYF.

This clone showed up just once. The chain is built from TRBV13 and TRBJ2-2; TRBD1 matches at 9 bases. J was trimmed by 5 bases and V by 5 bases; bases with no gene match: 6. Germline CDR1 PRHDT, CDR2 FYEKMQ (reference sequence). The CDR3 is 15 residues long. The CDR3 coding sequence is TGTGCCAGCAGCCAAGGGACAGGGAGGACCGGGGAGCTGTTTTTT. It specifies CASSQGTGRTGELFF.

Ten or more counts support this clone. The chain is built from TRBV5-1 and TRBJ1-2; D unclear. This CDR3 region has 13 residues. Germline values: CDR1 SGHRS, CDR2 YFSETQ. V lost 2 bases and J 4 bases, leaving 9 bases between the germline ends. CDR3 loop: CASSFDKAYGYTF. CDR3 in DNA: TGCGCCAGCAGCTTCGACAAAGCCTATGGCTACACCTTC.

CDR3 in amino acids: CASSLESLSYEQYF. The CDR3, as DNA: TGTGCCAGCTCCCTGGAGTCCCTCTCCTACGAGCAGTACTTC. The chain carries TRBV2 and TRBJ2-7, with D hard to call. Germline V gives CDR1 SNHLY, CDR2 FYNNEI. V was shortened by 8 bases and J by 0 bases, with 14 bases between the two germline ends. CDR3 size: 14 residues.

The CDR3 DNA is TGTGCCAGCGCTCTATCAAACACTGAAGCTTTCTTT. As protein: CASALSNTEAFF. The V call is TRBV3-1 (or the pseudogene TRBV3-2), the J call TRBJ1-1; unclear D gene. V shed 8 bases and J shed 2 bases, with 9 bases lying between them. Germline V gene data show CDR1 as LGHDT and CDR2 as YNNKEL (reference sequence). This CDR3 region has 12 residues.

The chain employs TRBV3-1 (or the pseudogene TRBV3-2) and TRBJ1-3; TRBD1 agrees at 7 bases. CDR3 length: 15 residues. Looked up from germline, CDR1 is LGHDT and CDR2 is YNNKEL (reference sequence). After removal of 4 bases from V and 2 bases from J, the junction contained 5 bases not matched to a gene. In DNA form, the CDR3 reads TGTGCCAGCAGCCGAAAGACAGGGACTGGAAACACCATATATTTT. Protein sequence: CASSRKTGTGNTIYF.

J is TRBJ2-7 and V is TRBV3-1 (or the pseudogene TRBV3-2), with unresolved D. Trimming removed 1 base at V and 1 base at J, with 5 bases between. The CDR3 totals 13 residues. Germline V gene data show CDR1 as LGHDT and CDR2 as YNNKEL (reference sequence). The CDR3 DNA follows: TGTGCCAGCAGCCAAGTCGGTTCCTACGAGCAGTACTTC. It encodes CASSQVGSYEQYF.

The J gene is TRBJ2-7, the V gene TRBV21-1; TRBD2 was called by the table and not checked on the DNA. TRBV21-1 is marked as a pseudogene. The CDR3 covers 15 residues. The CDR3 region has the DNA TGTGCCAGCAGCAAAAGAGGCCGGAACAACTACGAGCAGTACTTC. This sequence encodes CASSKRGRNNYEQYF.

This CDR3 reads CASSLDVGKNTIYF. CDR3 nucleotides: TGTGCCAGCAGCTTAGATGTCGGGAAGAACACCATATATTTT. This chain uses TRBV7-8 with TRBJ1-3; D uncertain. This CDR3 contains 14 residues. V gave up 1 base and J gave up 7 bases, with 11 bases separating them. From germline, CDR1 is SGHVS and CDR2 FQNEAQ.

The genes are TRBV12-5 and TRBJ1-1; no firm D call. This CDR3 spans 13 amino acids. Germline CDR1 reads LGHNT; CDR2 reads FRNRAP. The ends were cut back, 3 bases at V and 1 base at J, with 6 bases in the middle. CDR3 amino acids: CASGFGGNTEAFF. CDR3 DNA: TGTGCTAGTGGTTTCGGAGGGAACACTGAAGCTTTCTTT.

The rearrangement uses TRBV7-8 and TRBJ2-1; TRBD1 is a possible D gene (6 bases). The V end lost 3 bases, the J end lost 7 bases, and 13 bases lay between the germline ends. This CDR3 has 14 amino acids. CDR1 SGHVS and CDR2 FQNEAQ come from the germline V gene. In DNA, the CDR3 is TGTGCCAGCAGCTTTGGACAGAATGAAAATGAGCAGTTCTTC. Its protein product is CASSFGQNENEQFF.

The J gene is TRBJ2-2, the V gene TRBV7-9, with 7 bases fitting TRBD2. The trim removed 5 bases at V and 5 bases at J, leaving 11 bases unmatched. The CDR3 length is 16 residues. CDR1 and CDR2 from the germline V gene are SEHNR and FQNEAQ (reference sequence). The CDR3 loop is CASSKTGEGRTGELFF. The CDR3 DNA reads as TGTGCCAGCAGCAAGACGGGGGAGGGCCGTACCGGGGAGCTGTTTTTT.

This clone was found once. The chain is built from TRBV3-1 (or the pseudogene TRBV3-2) and TRBJ1-1, with TRBD1 matching over 7 bases. V shed 3 bases, J shed 1 base, and the junction held 5 bases outside the gene matches. Germline V gene lookup returns CDR1 LGHDT and CDR2 YNNKEL (reference sequence). This CDR3 is 15 amino acids long. The CDR3: CASSQIDRENTEAFF. Here the CDR3 DNA reads TGTGCCAGCAGCCAGATAGACAGGGAGAACACTGAAGCTTTCTTT.

This clone was picked up one time. J is TRBJ2-4 and V is TRBV4-1; 7 bases align to TRBD2. Germline CDR1 is MGHRA and CDR2 is YSYEKL. This CDR3 comprises 15 residues. J gave up 7 bases and V 0 bases, and 6 bases lay outside the gene matches. The CDR3 nucleotides read TGCGCCAGCAGCCAAGAATCGGCTAGCGGTAACATTCAGTACTTC. This sequence encodes CASSQESASGNIQYF.

The chain couples TRBV5-1 to TRBJ2-1, with D possibly being TRBD2 (5 bases). Trimming cost V 3 bases and J 4 bases, with 17 bases left between them. Germline V CDR1 and CDR2: SGHRS, YFSETQ. This CDR3 spans 16 amino acids. The CDR3, as DNA: TGCGCCAGCAGCTCCAAGCGGACTGCAGGTTACAATGAGCAGTTCTTC. Translating gives CASSSKRTAGYNEQFF. Full variable domain (outside the CDR3, taken from reference TRBV5-1 and TRBJ2-1): KAGVTQTPRYLIKTRGQQVTLSCSPISGHRSVSWYQQTPGQGLQFLFEYFSETQRNKGNFPGRFSGRQFSNSRSEMNVSTLELGDSALYLCASSSKRTAGYNEQFFGPGTRLTVL.

The chain carries TRBV10-2 and TRBJ1-6, with TRBD1 as a possible D gene (5 bases). Germline V gene lookup returns CDR1 WSHSY and CDR2 SAAADI. The V gene lost 3 bases and the J gene lost 9 bases, with 9 bases spanning the gap. The CDR3 is made up of 13 amino acids. The DNA for the CDR3 is TGCGCCAGCAGTGAAGCCGGGGGTTCACCCCTCCACTTT. Encoded protein: CASSEAGGSPLHF.

The genes are TRBV7-2 and TRBJ2-3; D uncertain. The CDR3 spans 16 residues. The V end lost 2 bases, the J end lost 0 bases, and 12 bases lay between the germline ends. Germline lookup yields CDR1 SGHTA and CDR2 FQGNSA. For the CDR3, the DNA is TGTGCCAGCAGCTTACGCGGCTTCACTAGCACAGATACGCAGTATTTT. As protein: CASSLRGFTSTDTQYF.

The V gene is TRBV7-2, the J gene TRBJ2-3; 7 bases align to TRBD1. This CDR3 is built from 16 residues. V gave up 5 bases and J gave up 0 bases; unmatched junction bases: 8. Germline V gene lookup returns CDR1 SGHTA and CDR2 FQGNSA. The CDR3 loop reads CASSLDRDLSTDTQYF. The CDR3 DNA reads TGTGCCAGCAGCCTAGACAGGGATTTGAGCACAGATACGCAGTATTTT.

V is TRBV3-1 (or the pseudogene TRBV3-2) and J is TRBJ2-5, with TRBD2 as a possible D gene (5 bases). The CDR3 contains 10 residues. Germline CDR1 is LGHDT and CDR2 is YNNKEL (reference sequence). The V gene lost 3 bases and the J gene lost 9 bases, with 5 bases spanning the gap. CDR3 amino acids: CASSQEAQYF. The CDR3 DNA reads as TGTGCCAGCAGCCAGGAGGCCCAGTACTTC.